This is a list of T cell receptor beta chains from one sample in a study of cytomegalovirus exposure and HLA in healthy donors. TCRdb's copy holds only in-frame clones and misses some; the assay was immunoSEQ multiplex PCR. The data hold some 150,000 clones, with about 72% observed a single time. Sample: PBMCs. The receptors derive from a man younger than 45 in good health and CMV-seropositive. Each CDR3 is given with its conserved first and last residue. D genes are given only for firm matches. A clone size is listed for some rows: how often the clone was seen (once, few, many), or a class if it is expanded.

CDR3nt: TGTGCCAGCAAAAGGGGGATTCTTACCTACGAGCAGTACTTC
CDR3aa: CASKRGILTYEQYF
abundance: once
v_gene: TRBV6-5
d_gene: .
j_gene: TRBJ2-7

CDR3nt: TGCGCCAGCAGCCCCTCTCAAGGGGCCGGGGAGCTGTTTTTT
CDR3aa: CASSPSQGAGELFF
abundance: .
v_gene: TRBV5-1
d_gene: .
j_gene: TRBJ2-2

CDR3nt: TGTGCCAGCTCACCTTCGACGGGCTCCTACGAGCAGTACTTC
CDR3aa: CASSPSTGSYEQYF
abundance: .
v_gene: TRBV18
d_gene: .
j_gene: TRBJ2-7

CDR3nt: TGTGCCAGCAGTTTATCCGGGGACAGCCTCGTGTTCTTC
CDR3aa: CASSLSGDSLVFF
abundance: .
v_gene: TRBV27
d_gene: TRBD1
j_gene: TRBJ2-1

CDR3nt: TGTGCCAGCAGCAGGACTACAGGGGTCCGTCAGCCCCAGCATTTT
CDR3aa: CASSRTTGVRQPQHF
abundance: .
v_gene: TRBV21-1
d_gene: .
j_gene: TRBJ1-5

CDR3nt: TGTGCCAGCAGCTCCCTAGCGCCGATAGAGACCCAGTACTTC
CDR3aa: CASSSLAPIETQYF
abundance: .
v_gene: TRBV7-6
d_gene: .
j_gene: TRBJ2-5

CDR3nt: TGTGCCAGCAGCCCACGAGGGCTTAATCAGCCCCAGCATTTT
CDR3aa: CASSPRGLNQPQHF
abundance: .
v_gene: TRBV5-8
d_gene: .
j_gene: TRBJ1-5

CDR3nt: TGTGCCAGCAGCTTACGTATTAGCGGGGGGGCCTACGAGCAGTACTTC
CDR3aa: CASSLRISGGAYEQYF
abundance: .
v_gene: TRBV7-2
d_gene: TRBD2
j_gene: TRBJ2-7

CDR3nt: TGCGCCAGCAGCTTGGTTGGGACAGGGGAAGAAAAACTGTTTTTT
CDR3aa: CASSLVGTGEEKLFF
abundance: .
v_gene: TRBV5-1
d_gene: TRBD1
j_gene: TRBJ1-4

CDR3nt: TGTGCCAGCAGCTACCAGGGGGCTAGCTCCTACAATGAGCAGTTCTTC
CDR3aa: CASSYQGASSYNEQFF
abundance: .
v_gene: TRBV9
d_gene: TRBD1
j_gene: TRBJ2-1

CDR3nt: TGTGCAATACCAGGGAAGTCGATCGAGCAGTACTTC
CDR3aa: CAIPGKSIEQYF
abundance: .
v_gene: TRBV11-1
d_gene: .
j_gene: TRBJ2-7

CDR3nt: TGTGCCACCAGCACCGGACTAGCGGGGGGGAGCACAGATACGCAGTATTTT
CDR3aa: CATSTGLAGGSTDTQYF
abundance: .
v_gene: TRBV15
d_gene: TRBD2
j_gene: TRBJ2-3

CDR3nt: TGTGCCAGCAGCTTAGGCTACAGGGTAAGGGATGAAGCTTTCTTT
CDR3aa: CASSLGYRVRDEAFF
abundance: few
v_gene: TRBV7-9
d_gene: .
j_gene: TRBJ1-1

CDR3nt: TGCGCCAGCAGCTCCGACAGGGGGGGTCCCTCCTACGAGCAGTACTTC
CDR3aa: CASSSDRGGPSYEQYF
abundance: .
v_gene: TRBV5-1
d_gene: TRBD1
j_gene: TRBJ2-7

CDR3nt: TGTGCCAGCAGACCCAGTGGGAGCTCCTACAATGAGCAGTTCTTC
CDR3aa: CASRPSGSSYNEQFF
abundance: .
v_gene: TRBV6-5
d_gene: .
j_gene: TRBJ2-1

CDR3nt: TGCGCCAGCAGCTTCGGTACAGGGGGCGGCACTGAAGCTTTCTTT
CDR3aa: CASSFGTGGGTEAFF
abundance: .
v_gene: TRBV5-1
d_gene: TRBD1
j_gene: TRBJ1-1

CDR3nt: TGTGCCAGCAGGTCAACCTACGAGCAGTACTTC
CDR3aa: CASRSTYEQYF
abundance: few
v_gene: TRBV7-9
d_gene: .
j_gene: TRBJ2-7

CDR3nt: TGCGCCAGCAGCGCGACAGCTAATAACGCTTCACCCCTCCACTTT
CDR3aa: CASSATANNASPLHF
abundance: .
v_gene: TRBV5-1
d_gene: .
j_gene: TRBJ1-6

CDR3nt: TGTGCCAGCAGTGAGGACGGGGATAGCAATCAGCCCCAGCATTTT
CDR3aa: CASSEDGDSNQPQHF
abundance: .
v_gene: TRBV2
d_gene: .
j_gene: TRBJ1-5

CDR3nt: TGTGCCAGCAGCTCCGCCGGGACATCAGCCTACGAGCAGTACTTC
CDR3aa: CASSSAGTSAYEQYF
abundance: few
v_gene: TRBV13
d_gene: .
j_gene: TRBJ2-7

CDR3nt: TGTGCCTGGAGTGATAGCCCCCCAGATACGCAGTATTTT
CDR3aa: CAWSDSPPDTQYF
abundance: few
v_gene: TRBV30
d_gene: .
j_gene: TRBJ2-3

CDR3nt: TGTGCCAGCAGTTTTGGGCAGAGGGACTATGGCTACACCTTC
CDR3aa: CASSFGQRDYGYTF
abundance: .
v_gene: TRBV28
d_gene: .
j_gene: TRBJ1-2

CDR3nt: TGCGCCAGCAGCCAGTCCGGGACAGGGACTAAAAAACTGTTTTTT
CDR3aa: CASSQSGTGTKKLFF
abundance: .
v_gene: TRBV4-3
d_gene: TRBD1
j_gene: TRBJ1-4

CDR3nt: TGTGCCAGCAGACTCGGGACAGGGCTCGCCACTGAAGCTTTCTTT
CDR3aa: CASRLGTGLATEAFF
abundance: .
v_gene: TRBV2
d_gene: TRBD1
j_gene: TRBJ1-1

CDR3nt: TGCAGCGGAGAGCGGGGGGGCGGGTACGAGACCCAGTACTTC
CDR3aa: CSGERGGGYETQYF
abundance: .
v_gene: TRBV29-1
d_gene: TRBD2
j_gene: TRBJ2-5

CDR3nt: TGTGCCAGCAGTCCCGGTCTTCCTTCTAATGAAAAACTGTTTTTT
CDR3aa: CASSPGLPSNEKLFF
abundance: once
v_gene: TRBV6-5
d_gene: .
j_gene: TRBJ1-4

CDR3nt: TGTGCCAGTAGCCGGGTAGGGAGCTCCTACGAGCAGTACTTC
CDR3aa: CASSRVGSSYEQYF
abundance: .
v_gene: TRBV19
d_gene: .
j_gene: TRBJ2-7